Below are 15 T cell receptor beta chains sequenced from a single sample in a study of blood T cells in healthy people across ages. The use of a sample-barcoded 5' primer and a J-beta primer mix characterized a second PCR of 7 to 11 cycles. TCRdb reprocessed the 5' RACE reads via MiXCR and lists one record per CDR3 protein. The top ten hold around 2.9% of the sample, which has approximately 780,000 distinct CDR3 sequences, about a quarter seen once. The same data also contributed to another study, on T cells of mothers and their children.

Sequencing was done on a sample of blood. Source of these receptors: a boy between 10 and 17 years old in good health.

This sequence joins TRBV6-1 and TRBJ2-5; D unclear. The germline CDR1 and CDR2 sequences are MNHNS and SASEGT. This CDR3 has 13 amino acids. V was clipped by 7 bases and J by 1 base, with 10 bases between them. The CDR3 region is CASNRGFQETQYF. CDR3 nucleotide sequence: TGTGCCAGCAACAGAGGCTTCCAAGAGACCCAGTACTTC.

This chain joins TRBV6-5 and TRBJ2-7; the match to TRBD2 covers 7 bases. With V trimmed by 2 bases and J by 4 bases, 5 bases remained unmatched. Germline-derived CDR1 and CDR2 are MNHEY and SVGAGI. This CDR3 has 14 residues. The CDR3 DNA reads as TGTGCCAGCAGTTACGGACGGGGGGTATACGAGCAGTACTTC. It yields the protein CASSYGRGVYEQYF.

This rearrangement joins TRBV28 to TRBJ1-4; TRBD1 agrees at 8 bases. Germline V gene lookup returns CDR1 MDHEN and CDR2 SYDVKM. The junction had 13 bases not matched to a gene; V was cut back by 5 bases and J by 8 bases. This CDR3 is 16 amino acids long. The CDR3, as DNA: TGTGCCAGCAGTGCCGACCTCGGACAGGGCCCCGAAAAACTGTTTTTT. Translated: CASSADLGQGPEKLFF. Variable domain in full (rest from reference TRBV28 and TRBJ1-4): DVKVTQSSRYLVKRTGEKVFLECVQDMDHENMFWYRQDPGLGLRLIYFSYDVKMKEKGDIPEGYSVSREKKERFSLILESASTNQTSMYLCASSADLGQGPEKLFFGSGTQLSVL.

J is TRBJ2-5 and V is TRBV2; weak D call: TRBD1 (6 bases). The J call may be mistaken, given a closer DNA end match to TRBJ2-1. The CDR3 runs to 14 residues. Germline V gene sequence: CDR1 SNHLY, CDR2 FYNNEI. In nucleotides, the CDR3 is TGTGCCAGCAGTATCCGGCAGGGGCGGGATGAGCAGTTCTTC. It yields the protein CASSIRQGRDEQFF.

This clonotype showed up just a few times. The chain links TRBV7-9 to TRBJ1-3; D gene ambiguous. Trimming cost V 0 bases and J 6 bases, with 9 bases left between them. The CDR3 runs 14 residues. In germline, CDR1 is SEHNR, CDR2 FQNEAQ (reference sequence). In DNA form, the CDR3 reads TGTGCCAGCAGCTTAGCGGTAAATCAAAACACCATATATTTT. It translates to CASSLAVNQNTIYF.

The chain is built from TRBV5-1 and TRBJ2-5; D unclear. This CDR3 comprises 14 residues. Germline CDR1 SGHRS, CDR2 YFSETQ. Trimming cost V 4 bases and J 11 bases, with 21 bases left between them. The CDR3 bases are TGCGCCAGCAGCGGCATCCCCCCACCCTCGGAGCAGTACTTC. Translation gives CASSGIPPPSEQYF.

V is TRBV29-1 and J is TRBJ1-1, with D tentatively TRBD1 (5 bases). The CDR3 length is 13 residues. Germline lookup yields CDR1 SQVTM and CDR2 ANQGSEA. Between the trimmed V and J ends, which lost 6 bases and 6 bases, there was a span of 17 bases. This CDR3 is CSVAKGAGAEAFF. The CDR3 nucleotides read TGCAGCGTAGCTAAGGGCGCGGGGGCTGAAGCTTTCTTT. Complete variable domain (other parts from reference TRBV29-1 and TRBJ1-1): SAVISQKPSRDICQRGTSLTIQCQVDSQVTMMFWYRQQPGQSLTLIATANQGSEATYESGFVIDKFPISRPNLTFSTLTVSNMSPEDSSIYLCSVAKGAGAEAFFGQGTRLTVV.

The chain recombines TRBV29-1 with TRBJ2-1; 11 bases fit TRBD2. The length of the CDR3 is 15 residues. Germline values: CDR1 SQVTM, CDR2 ANQGSEA. V lost 5 bases to trimming and J lost 5 bases; unmatched junction nucleotides: 8. CDR3 residues: CSVRLAGSIHNEQFF. As DNA, the CDR3 is TGCAGCGTTCGACTAGCGGGGAGTATACACAATGAGCAGTTCTTC.

This chain joins TRBV3-1 and TRBJ2-1, with D unclear. Germline CDR1 LGHDT, CDR2 YNNKEL (reference sequence). V was pared by 0 bases and J by 0 bases, with 9 bases between. This CDR3 contains 16 residues. CDR3 protein: CASSQDMISSYNEQFF. In DNA form, the CDR3 reads TGTGCCAGCAGCCAAGATATGATCAGCTCCTACAATGAGCAGTTCTTC.

J is TRBJ2-7 and V is TRBV20-1; no firm D call. Germline V gene sequence: CDR1 DFQATT, CDR2 SNEGSKA (reference sequence). The CDR3 consists of 14 residues. V was cut by 1 base and J by 4 bases, with 14 bases left in between. The CDR3: CSARAQKTDYEQYF. The DNA for the CDR3 is TGCAGTGCTAGAGCCCAGAAGACCGATTACGAGCAGTACTTC.

The table lists this clonotype with a few counts. The CDR3 region is CASSPERGPGDTQYF. The CDR3 bases are TGTGCCAGCAGCCCGGAGCGGGGGCCGGGAGATACGCAGTATTTT. V usage is TRBV2 and J usage is TRBJ2-3; 8 bases agree with TRBD2. The V gene's germline CDR1 is SNHLY and CDR2 FYNNEI. The CDR3 length is 15 residues. The V and J ends lost 6 bases and 5 bases, in that order; junction bases with no gene match: 10.

This sequence joins TRBV7-2 and TRBJ2-3, with a weak D call TRBD1 (5 bases). Germline loops: CDR1 SGHTA, CDR2 FQGNSA. This CDR3 contains 12 residues. With 5 bases removed from V and 7 bases from J, the gap between germline ends came to 10 bases. In DNA form, the CDR3 reads TGTGCCAGCAGCCCAGGGTTACATACGCAGTATTTT. This encodes CASSPGLHTQYF.

This sequence joins TRBV30 and TRBJ2-2; D may correspond to TRBD1 or TRBD2 (5 bases each). V was cut by 3 bases and J by 3 bases, with 11 bases left in between. Germline assignment: CDR1 GTSNPN and CDR2 SVGIG (reference sequence). There are 14 residues in the CDR3. This chain's CDR3 is CAWRGPRDTGELFF. CDR3 sequence (DNA): TGTGCCTGGAGGGGACCGAGGGACACCGGGGAGCTGTTTTTT.

This clonotype has a handful of counts. J is TRBJ2-3 and V is TRBV5-6; D possibly corresponds to TRBD1 (5 bases). V was pared by 3 bases and J by 2 bases, with 19 bases between. Germline-derived CDR1 and CDR2 are SGHDT and YYEEEE. The CDR3 has 17 amino acids. CDR3 residues: CASSSPLLLGVTDTQYF. CDR3 nucleotide sequence: TGTGCCAGCAGCTCACCGTTATTGTTAGGGGTCACAGATACGCAGTATTTT.

This clonotype has a count of ten or more. The chain carries TRBV6-1 and TRBJ2-4; D ambiguous. CDR1 MNHNS and CDR2 SASEGT come from the germline V gene. V lost 7 bases to trimming and J lost 5 bases, with 12 bases between them. CDR3 size: 13 residues. As DNA, the CDR3 is TGTGCCAGCAATTTGGACCAAGAAAACATTCAGTACTTC. Translation: CASNLDQENIQYF.